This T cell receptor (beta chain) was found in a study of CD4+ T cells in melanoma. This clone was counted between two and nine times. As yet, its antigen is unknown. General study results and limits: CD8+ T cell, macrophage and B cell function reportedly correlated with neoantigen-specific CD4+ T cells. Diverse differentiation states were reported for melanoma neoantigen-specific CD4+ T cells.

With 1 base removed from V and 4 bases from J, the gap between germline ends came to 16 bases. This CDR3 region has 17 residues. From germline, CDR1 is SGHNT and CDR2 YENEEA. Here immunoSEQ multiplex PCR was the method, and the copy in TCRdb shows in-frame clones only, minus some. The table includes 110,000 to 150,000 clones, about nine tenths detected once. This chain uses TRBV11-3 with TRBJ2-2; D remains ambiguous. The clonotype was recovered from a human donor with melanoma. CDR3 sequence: CASSLGTGGVGTGELFF. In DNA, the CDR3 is TGTGCCAGCAGCTTAGGGACGGGTGGCGTAGGCACCGGGGAGCTGTTTTTT.